This TCR beta chain was recorded in a study of Graves' ophthalmopathy and Graves' hyperthyroidism. CDR1 and CDR2 from the germline V gene are KGHSH and LQKENI. There are 17 residues in the CDR3. The germline V and J ends were trimmed by 0 bases and 0 bases, with 13 bases remaining between them. Amplification of TCR beta CDR3 regions used RNA transcripts. Following a first-round RT-PCR that used HTBI primers, a second-round multiplex PCR was carried out. TCRdb fed the multiplex PCR reads into MiXCR, producing one record per CDR3 protein. Found here are 200,000 to 250,000 distinct CDR3 sequences, around 50% of them singletons; the top ten hold over 40%.

Sequenced input: peripheral blood. The rearrangement uses TRBV18 and TRBJ2-3; D unresolved. The clonotype originates from an adult man with Graves' ophthalmopathy. The CDR3 spells CASSPPAALSSTDTQYF. The CDR3 coding sequence is TGTGCCAGCTCACCACCGGCTGCGTTATCCAGCACAGATACGCAGTATTTT.